Listed here are 18 T cell receptor beta chains from one sample, sequenced in a study of shared clonotypes between healthy human individuals. Profiling relied on immunoSEQ multiplex PCR, and the TCRdb table lists in-frame clones only, not all of them. The table lists some 87,000 clones, 68% of them singletons, with 50% in the top ten. The sample was memory CD8+ T cells sorted from blood. Specified subset: CD45RO+ cells pooled with CCR7-negative TemRA cells. These receptors were obtained from a man aged 25-40 years in good health.

This clone has a handful of counts. The gene calls are TRBV7-9 and TRBJ1-5, with D tentatively TRBD1 (5 bases). Trimming pared 2 bases from V and 2 bases from J, leaving 13 bases between. Germline assignment: CDR1 SEHNR and CDR2 FQNEAQ (reference sequence). This CDR3 contains 16 residues. The DNA of the CDR3 is TGTGCCAGCAGCTTATCCCCGCAGGGCGGCAATCAGCCCCAGCATTTT. Amino acid sequence: CASSLSPQGGNQPQHF.

This clone was seen repeatedly, ten times or more. The V and J genes are TRBV7-9 and TRBJ2-7; no definite D call. CDR1 is SEHNR and CDR2 is FQNEAQ in the germline V gene (reference sequence). With 4 bases removed from V and 4 bases from J, the gap between germline ends came to 11 bases. There are 13 residues in the CDR3. The CDR3 loop is CASSSIKGYEQYF. CDR3 bases: TGTGCCAGCAGCTCGATCAAAGGATACGAGCAGTACTTC.

In regard to this clone: With only one base between it and a far larger clone, this is likely a read error. This chain connects TRBV4-3 to TRBJ2-7; 9 bases align to TRBD2. The germline V gene has CDR1 LGHNA and CDR2 YSLEER. With V trimmed by 3 bases and J by 3 bases, 0 bases remained unmatched. The CDR3 is made up of 13 amino acids. The CDR3 DNA sequence: TGCGCCAGCAGCCAGACTAGCGGCTACGAGCAGTACTTC. It specifies CASSQTSGYEQYF.

The rearrangement joins TRBV5-1 to TRBJ2-7; TRBD1 matches at 11 bases. The CDR3 runs to 15 residues. CDR1 and CDR2 (germline): SGHRS, YFSETQ. V gave up 4 bases and J gave up 6 bases; unmatched junction bases: 9. The CDR3 DNA sequence: TGCGCCAGCAGCCCGGAGGGACAGGGGGTAATCGAGCAGTACTTC. This codes for CASSPEGQGVIEQYF.

The chain combines TRBV5-6 with TRBJ2-7; 12 nucleotides match TRBD1. Trimming took 5 bases from V and 5 from J; bases not matched to a gene: 5. The germline CDR1 and CDR2 sequences are SGHDT and YYEEEE. The CDR3 has 14 amino acids. The CDR3 DNA is TGTGCCAGCAGACCCGGGACAGGGGGCGACGAGCAGTACTTC. Translating it yields CASRPGTGGDEQYF.

The genes are TRBV4-1 and TRBJ2-7; 7 positions match TRBD2. Trimming removed 4 bases from V and 7 bases from J; junction bases left unmatched: 16. The germline CDR1 and CDR2 sequences are MGHRA and YSYEKL. The CDR3 covers 16 residues. The DNA of the CDR3 is TGCGCCAGCAGCCGACTAGCTGCTGTTACCCCCGCGGAGCAGTACTTC. Amino acid sequence: CASSRLAAVTPAEQYF.

The chain joins TRBV5-1 to TRBJ2-7, with 8 bases identical to TRBD1. With 2 bases clipped from V and 1 base from J, the junction kept 5 bases outside the gene matches. The CDR3 is made up of 15 amino acids. Germline-derived CDR1 and CDR2 are SGHRS and YFSETQ. Here the CDR3 DNA reads TGCGCCAGCAGCTTACGGACAGGGACATCCTACGAGCAGTACTTC. Its protein is CASSLRTGTSYEQYF.

This clone was detected many times. V gene TRBV7-8 combines with J gene TRBJ1-4; TRBD1 matches 8 bases. Germline CDR1 SGHVS, CDR2 FQNEAQ. The CDR3 covers 16 residues. V lost 5 bases, J lost 3 bases, and 8 bases stayed unmatched. The CDR3: CASSRGQGLANEKLFF. The CDR3 DNA follows: TGTGCCAGCAGCCGAGGACAGGGTTTGGCTAATGAAAAACTGTTTTTT.

As concerns this clone: Distinct nucleotide sequences in the sample also encode this CDR3. The V call is TRBV27, the J call TRBJ2-7; weak D call: TRBD2 (6 bases). CDR3 length equals 15 residues. The V gene lost 2 bases and the J gene lost 0 bases, with 11 bases spanning the gap. Germline CDR1 and CDR2: MNHEY and SMNVEV (reference sequence). The CDR3, as DNA: TGTGCCAGCAGTTTAGGTGCTAGCGACTCCTACGAGCAGTACTTC. This encodes CASSLGASDSYEQYF.

The J gene is TRBJ2-5, the V gene TRBV30; 8 nucleotides align to TRBD1. This CDR3 comprises 12 residues. Germline-derived CDR1 and CDR2 are GTSNPN and SVGIG (reference sequence). V dropped 7 bases and J dropped 3; count of bases not matched to a gene: 4. The CDR3 protein is CASDRVEETQYF. CDR3 sequence (DNA): TGTGCCTCGGACAGGGTGGAAGAGACCCAGTACTTC. The entire variable domain, with the rest obtained from reference TRBV30 and TRBJ2-5, is as follows: SQTIHQWPATLVQPVGSPLSLECTVEGTSNPNLYWYRQAAGRGLQLLFYSVGIGQISSEVPQNLSASRPQDRQFILSSKKLLLSDSGFYLCASDRVEETQYFGPGTRLLVL.

The chain links TRBV5-1 to TRBJ2-7, with D perhaps TRBD2 (5 bases). Germline V gene lookup returns CDR1 SGHRS and CDR2 YFSETQ. This CDR3 has 15 residues. V dropped 0 bases and J dropped 5 bases, with 15 bases sitting between them. The CDR3, as DNA: TGCGCCAGCAGCTTGGCCGGGGTAGCTTCTAACGAGCAGTACTTC. Its protein is CASSLAGVASNEQYF. The whole variable domain, remainder taken from reference TRBV5-1 and TRBJ2-7, is KAGVTQTPRYLIKTRGQQVTLSCSPISGHRSVSWYQQTPGQGLQFLFEYFSETQRNKGNFPGRFSGRQFSNSRSEMNVSTLELGDSALYLCASSLAGVASNEQYFGPGTRLTVT.

The chain links TRBV12-5 to TRBJ2-1; D assignment may be TRBD1 or TRBD2 (5 bases each). V was pared by 6 bases and J by 0 bases, with 24 bases between. The length of the CDR3 is 19 residues. Germline CDR1 is LGHNT and CDR2 is FRNRAP. CDR3 bases: TGTGCTAGTGGCCAAAGCTCTTGGGACCTTAGGAGCTCCTACAATGAGCAGTTCTTC. This sequence encodes CASGQSSWDLRSSYNEQFF.

The chain has TRBV30 and TRBJ1-5, with D perhaps matching TRBD1 (6 bases). The V and J ends lost 3 bases and 9 bases respectively, with 12 bases between them. Germline V gene data show CDR1 as GTSNPN and CDR2 as SVGIG (reference sequence). This CDR3 spans 12 amino acids. Written as DNA, the CDR3 is TGTGCCTGGAGCAGGGGAGGTCGGCCCCAGCATTTT. Protein product: CAWSRGGRPQHF.

V is TRBV19 and J is TRBJ2-1; D uncertain. V lost 4 bases and J 6 bases, leaving 16 bases between the germline ends. This CDR3 has 15 residues. Germline V gives CDR1 LNHDA, CDR2 SQIVND (reference sequence). The CDR3: CASSRSPILINEQFF. Written as DNA, the CDR3 is TGTGCCAGTAGTAGAAGCCCAATCTTGATCAATGAGCAGTTCTTC.

By its share, this clone is medium-sized. The J gene is TRBJ1-3, the V gene TRBV7-9, with 10 bases identical to TRBD1. V shed 5 bases and J 5 bases; nucleotides not matched to a gene: 6. Germline CDR1 reads SEHNR; CDR2 reads FQNEAQ (reference sequence). CDR3 size: 15 residues. CDR3 amino acids: CASSPDRGRRNTIYF. CDR3 DNA sequence: TGTGCCAGCAGCCCCGACAGGGGGCGAAGAAACACCATATATTTT.

The chain has TRBV6-1 and TRBJ1-2, with D unresolved. Between the trimmed V and J ends, which lost 6 bases and 2 bases, there was a span of 7 bases. CDR1 MNHNS and CDR2 SASEGT come from the germline V gene. The CDR3 is 12 amino acids. CDR3 bases: TGTGCCAGCAGCCATAGAAACTATGGCTACACCTTC. Its protein product is CASSHRNYGYTF.

The chain uses TRBV10-3 and TRBJ2-5, with D maybe TRBD1 (5 bases). Germline V gives CDR1 ENHRY, CDR2 SYGVKD. The CDR3 is 11 amino acids. The V end was cut by 8 bases, the J end by 7 bases, with 11 bases between. CDR3 sequence: CAIGNQGTQYF. The CDR3 coding sequence is TGTGCCATCGGCAATCAGGGGACCCAGTACTTC.

This chain connects TRBV27 to TRBJ2-7; weak D call: TRBD1 (6 bases). The CDR3 contains 14 residues. The V gene lost 2 bases and the J gene lost 2 bases, with 10 bases spanning the gap. Germline loops: CDR1 MNHEY, CDR2 SMNVEV (reference sequence). Written as DNA, the CDR3 is TGTGCCAGCAGTTTACAACAGGGACCCTACGAGCAGTACTTC. Translated, it gives CASSLQQGPYEQYF.